The rows below give T cell receptor beta chains drawn from one sample of a study of blood T cell repertoires in COVID-19. The assay was immunoSEQ multiplex PCR, and TCRdb's table has in-frame clones only and misses some. The sample holds roughly 100,000 clones, approximately 86% seen once. The sample was peripheral blood. These receptor sequences come from an elderly man with acute or convalescent COVID-19. Each CDR3 is given with its conserved first and last residue. The D gene is left open where the match is weak. Part of the rows lack a size; the others show once, few, many or a class for expanded clones.

clone size	J gene	D gene	V gene	CDR3 DNA	CDR3 protein
NA	TRBJ2-1	TRBD2	TRBV19	TGTGCCAGCACTAACGCGGGAGGGGGGGGCTACAATGAGCAGTTCTTC	CASTNAGGGGYNEQFF
NA	TRBJ1-2	NA	TRBV2	TGTGCCAGCTCGGAGAGGAGGGGAAGCGGCTACACCTTC	CASSERRGSGYTF
NA	TRBJ2-7	TRBD2	TRBV24-1	TGTGCCACCAGTGACCCGACTAGCGGGAGTTACGAGCAGTACTTC	CATSDPTSGSYEQYF
NA	TRBJ2-1	TRBD1	TRBV2	TGTGCCAGCAGGTTAACAGGGGGAACCTACAATGAGCAGTTCTTC	CASRLTGGTYNEQFF
NA	TRBJ2-2	TRBD2	TRBV7-6	TGTGCCAGCAGCCCCTGGACTAGCGGGAACACCGGGGAGCTGTTTTTT	CASSPWTSGNTGELFF
NA	TRBJ2-1	TRBD2	TRBV10-3	TGTGCCATCAGCCTAGCGGATGAGCAGTTCTTC	CAISLADEQFF
NA	TRBJ2-2	NA	TRBV9	TGTGCCAGCAGCGTATCCCAGGGGTACACCGGGGAGCTGTTTTTT	CASSVSQGYTGELFF
NA	TRBJ2-2	NA	TRBV27	TGTGCCAGCAGTCCGAGATTACAGGGAGCGAACACCGGGGAGCTGTTTTTT	CASSPRLQGANTGELFF
NA	TRBJ2-1	NA	TRBV5-6	TGTGCCAGCAGCCCATTCTCTGGGAGCTCCTACAATGAGCAGTTCTTC	CASSPFSGSSYNEQFF
NA	TRBJ2-1	NA	TRBV28	TGTGCCAGCATTTCAGGGGAGTCCTACAATGAGCAGTTCTTC	CASISGESYNEQFF
once	TRBJ1-4	TRBD1	TRBV5-4	TGTGCCAGCAGTCGAGGACAGGCAACTAATGAAAAACTGTTTTTT	CASSRGQATNEKLFF
medium-sized	TRBJ2-2	TRBD2	TRBV10-3	TGTGCCCCTGCCCCCACTAGCGGGAGTTCAGGGGGCACCGGGGAGCTGTTTTTT	CAPAPTSGSSGGTGELFF
NA	TRBJ2-2	TRBD2	TRBV7-3	TGTGCCAGCAGCTTATCCGGGACTAGCCGTTTTAGGGAGCTGTTTTTT	CASSLSGTSRFRELFF
NA	TRBJ2-7	NA	TRBV12-2	TGTGCAAGTCGCTTACTTCACCAGAACCGGGACAGGGCCCTCGAGCAGTACTTC	CASRLLHQNRDRALEQYF
once	TRBJ2-2	TRBD1	TRBV19	TGTGCCAGCAGCCACCCGGGACAGAAGAACACCGGGGAGCTGTTTTTT	CASSHPGQKNTGELFF
NA	TRBJ2-1	NA	TRBV24-1	TGTGCCACCAGTGATCCAACTTCGTTTGACAATGAGCAGTTCTTC	CATSDPTSFDNEQFF
NA	TRBJ1-5	NA	TRBV6-1	TGTGCCAGCAGCCGCGATTATTATAGCAATCAGCCCCAGCATTTT	CASSRDYYSNQPQHF
NA	TRBJ2-7	NA	TRBV12-2	TGTGCAAGTCGCCTTACCTACAGCCCCGGGGACAGGGATTTTCCCTGCCTGGACGAGCAGTACTTC	CASRLTYSPGDRDFPCLDEQYF
NA	TRBJ2-1	NA	TRBV6-2/TRBV6-3	TGTGCCAGCAGTTACCTCCAACCGGGTAAGACCTACAATGAGCAGTTCTTC	CASSYLQPGKTYNEQFF
once	TRBJ2-7	TRBD2	TRBV29-1	TGCAGCGGGACTAGCGGGAGCTCCTACGAGCAGTACTTC	CSGTSGSSYEQYF
few	TRBJ2-1	TRBD1	TRBV7-6	TGTGCCAGCAGCGTCCCGGGACAGGGGAACAATGAGCAGTTCTTC	CASSVPGQGNNEQFF
NA	TRBJ1-3	NA	TRBV5-1	TGCGCCAGCAGCCCGGGATCCGGAAACACCATATATTTT	CASSPGSGNTIYF